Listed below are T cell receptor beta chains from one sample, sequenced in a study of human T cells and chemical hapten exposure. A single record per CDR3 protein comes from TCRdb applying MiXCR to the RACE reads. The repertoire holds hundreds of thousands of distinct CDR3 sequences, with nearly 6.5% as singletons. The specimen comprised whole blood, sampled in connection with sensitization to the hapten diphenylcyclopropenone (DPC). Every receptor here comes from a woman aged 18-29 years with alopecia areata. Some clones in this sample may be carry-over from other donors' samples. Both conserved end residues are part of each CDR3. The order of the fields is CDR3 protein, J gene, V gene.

CDR3: CASSSLERGGDTEAFF
J: TRBJ1-1
V: TRBV5-6

CDR3: CASRTDRIVKNIQYF
J: TRBJ2-4
V: TRBV12-3/TRBV12-4

CDR3: CASSGTGAANEQFF
J: TRBJ1-4
V: TRBV5-6

CDR3: CSAGTPTNGELFF
J: TRBJ2-2
V: TRBV29-1

CDR3: CASSPLQGATEAFF
J: TRBJ1-1
V: TRBV18

CDR3: CAIGTDTNTEAFF
J: TRBJ1-1
V: TRBV10-3

CDR3: CASSQDEGVYTDTQYF
J: TRBJ2-3
V: TRBV4-2

CDR3: CASSPPRDSTEAFF
J: TRBJ1-1
V: TRBV6-5

CDR3: CVSTPWSGNTIYF
J: TRBJ1-3
V: TRBV12-3/TRBV12-4

CDR3: CSVVYRDMNTEAFF
J: TRBJ1-1
V: TRBV29-1

CDR3: CASSSRWTGLQPQHF
J: TRBJ1-5
V: TRBV7-2

CDR3: CATSSHREGLAPQHF
J: TRBJ1-5
V: TRBV15

CDR3: CSAPLRQGGDTQYF
J: TRBJ2-3
V: TRBV20-1

CDR3: CASRGRDRWPLDTQYF
J: TRBJ2-3
V: TRBV6-5

CDR3: CSARRFTSGGGDTQYF
J: TRBJ2-3
V: TRBV20-1

CDR3: CASSLEYPPTVDTQYF
J: TRBJ2-3
V: TRBV7-2

CDR3: CASSQDPSGIGTEAFF
J: TRBJ1-1
V: TRBV14

CDR3: CAISESELGVEQYF
J: TRBJ2-7
V: TRBV10-3

CDR3: CASSQDDASGETQYF
J: TRBJ2-5
V: TRBV3-1

CDR3: CASRRLEGGTDTQYF
J: TRBJ2-3
V: TRBV6-5

CDR3: CSARDGFGRTATNEKLFF
J: TRBJ1-4
V: TRBV20-1

CDR3: CASSLLSGSSGNTIYF
J: TRBJ1-3
V: TRBV7-8

CDR3: CASSQGGESTDTQYF
J: TRBJ2-3
V: TRBV4-3

CDR3: CASSQDRGLGNEQFF
J: TRBJ2-1
V: TRBV4-3

CDR3: CASSVATSGGPRADTQYF
J: TRBJ2-3
V: TRBV12-3/TRBV12-4

CDR3: CASSLQLGQGTTGELFF
J: TRBJ2-2
V: TRBV5-1

CDR3: CASSLIIGDTDTQYF
J: TRBJ2-3
V: TRBV7-8

CDR3: CASSQVGTGFLGYTF
J: TRBJ1-2
V: TRBV4-3

CDR3: CATKPRDRSPLHF
J: TRBJ1-6
V: TRBV12-3/TRBV12-4

CDR3: CASSLWDGNTGELFF
J: TRBJ2-2
V: TRBV5-8

CDR3: CASSETGTGELFF
J: TRBJ2-2
V: TRBV6-4

CDR3: CASFPGSIGELFF
J: TRBJ2-2
V: TRBV28

CDR3: CASSFQGVTNEKLFF
J: TRBJ1-4
V: TRBV6-5

CDR3: CSARDRVNYGYTF
J: TRBJ1-2
V: TRBV20-1

CDR3: CASSQRTGTEAFF
J: TRBJ1-1
V: TRBV3-1

CDR3: CASSLRDRASEQYF
J: TRBJ2-7
V: TRBV6-2/TRBV6-3

CDR3: CASSLEDGGDMETQYF
J: TRBJ2-5
V: TRBV5-1

CDR3: CASSTGQTYEQYF
J: TRBJ2-7
V: TRBV7-6

CDR3: CASSETGGRQPQHF
J: TRBJ1-5
V: TRBV12-3/TRBV12-4

CDR3: CASSPAGRTDTQYF
J: TRBJ2-3
V: TRBV6-2/TRBV6-3

CDR3: CASSASRSGGFTDTQYF
J: TRBJ2-3
V: TRBV7-9

CDR3: CASSRGGHQPQHF
J: TRBJ1-5
V: TRBV7-8